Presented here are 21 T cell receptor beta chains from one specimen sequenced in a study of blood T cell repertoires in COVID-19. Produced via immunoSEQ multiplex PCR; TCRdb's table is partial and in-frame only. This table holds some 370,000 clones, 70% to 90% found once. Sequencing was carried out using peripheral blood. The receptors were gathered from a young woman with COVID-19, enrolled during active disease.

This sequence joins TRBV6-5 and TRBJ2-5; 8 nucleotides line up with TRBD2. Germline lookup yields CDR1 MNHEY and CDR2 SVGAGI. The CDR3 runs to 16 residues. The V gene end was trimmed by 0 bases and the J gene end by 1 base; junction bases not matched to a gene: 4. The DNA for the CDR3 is TGTGCCAGCAGTTACTCGTTAGCGGGAAGCCAAGAGACCCAGTACTTC. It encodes CASSYSLAGSQETQYF.

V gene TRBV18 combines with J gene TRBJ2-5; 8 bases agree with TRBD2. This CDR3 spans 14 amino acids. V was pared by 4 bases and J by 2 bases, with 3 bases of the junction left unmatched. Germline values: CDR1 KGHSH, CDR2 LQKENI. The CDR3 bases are TGTGCCAGCTCACTACTAGCGGAACAAGAGACCCAGTACTTC. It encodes CASSLLAEQETQYF.

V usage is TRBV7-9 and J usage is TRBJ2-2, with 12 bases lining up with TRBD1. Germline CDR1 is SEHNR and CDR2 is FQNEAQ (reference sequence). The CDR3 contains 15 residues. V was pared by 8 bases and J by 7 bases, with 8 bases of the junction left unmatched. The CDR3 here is CASARDRGQVGELFF. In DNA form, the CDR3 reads TGTGCCAGCGCCCGGGACAGGGGGCAAGTCGGGGAGCTGTTTTTT. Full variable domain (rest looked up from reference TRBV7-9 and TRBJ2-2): DTGVSQNPRHKITKRGQNVTFRCDPISEHNRLYWYRQTLGQGPEFLTYFQNEAQLEKSRLLSDRFSAERPKGSFSTLEIQRTEQGDSAMYLCASARDRGQVGELFFGEGSRLTVL.

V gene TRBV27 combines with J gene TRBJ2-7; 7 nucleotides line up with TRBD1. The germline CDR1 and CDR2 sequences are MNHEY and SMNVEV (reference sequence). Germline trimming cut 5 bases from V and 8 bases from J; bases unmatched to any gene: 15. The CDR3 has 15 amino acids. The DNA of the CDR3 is TGTGCCAGCAGTCTAGAATATAACGACAGGGTCCAGCAGTACTTC. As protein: CASSLEYNDRVQQYF.

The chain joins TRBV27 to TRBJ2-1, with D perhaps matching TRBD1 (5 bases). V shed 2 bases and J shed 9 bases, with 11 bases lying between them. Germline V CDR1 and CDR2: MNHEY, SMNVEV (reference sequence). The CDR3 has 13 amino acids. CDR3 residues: CASSLQGVREQFF. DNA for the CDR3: TGTGCCAGCAGTTTACAAGGGGTGCGTGAGCAGTTCTTC.

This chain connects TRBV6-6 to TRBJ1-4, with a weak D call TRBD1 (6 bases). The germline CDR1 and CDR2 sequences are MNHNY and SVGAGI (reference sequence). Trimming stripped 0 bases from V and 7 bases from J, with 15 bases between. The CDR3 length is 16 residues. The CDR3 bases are TGTGCCAGCAGTTACTCACGGGGGGCAGGAGGTGAAAAACTGTTTTTT. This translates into CASSYSRGAGGEKLFF.

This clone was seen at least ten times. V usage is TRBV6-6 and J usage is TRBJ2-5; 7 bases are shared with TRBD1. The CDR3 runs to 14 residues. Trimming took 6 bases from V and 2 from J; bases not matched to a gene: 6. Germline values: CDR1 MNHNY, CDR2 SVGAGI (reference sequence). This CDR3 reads CASRYGTEQETQYF. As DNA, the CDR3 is TGTGCCAGCAGGTACGGGACAGAGCAAGAGACCCAGTACTTC.

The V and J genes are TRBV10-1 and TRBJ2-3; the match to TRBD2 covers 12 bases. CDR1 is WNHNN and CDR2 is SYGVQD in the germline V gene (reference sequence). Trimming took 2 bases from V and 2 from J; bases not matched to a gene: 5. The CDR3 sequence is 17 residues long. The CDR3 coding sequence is TGCGCCAGCAGTGAGGGTTGGACTAGCGGGGTCACAGATACGCAGTATTTT. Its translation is CASSEGWTSGVTDTQYF.

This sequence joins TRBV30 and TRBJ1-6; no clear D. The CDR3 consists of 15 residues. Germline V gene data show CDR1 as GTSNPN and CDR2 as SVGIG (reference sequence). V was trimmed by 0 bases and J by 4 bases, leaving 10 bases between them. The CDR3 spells CAWSVRGLYNSPLHF. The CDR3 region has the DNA TGTGCCTGGAGTGTGCGAGGCCTATATAATTCACCCCTCCACTTT.

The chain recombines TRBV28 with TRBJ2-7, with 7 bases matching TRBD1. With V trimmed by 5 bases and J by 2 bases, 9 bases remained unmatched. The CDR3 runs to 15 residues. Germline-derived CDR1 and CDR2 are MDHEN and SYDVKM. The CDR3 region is CASSLPTGWAYEQYF. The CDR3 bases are TGTGCCAGCAGTCTGCCGACAGGGTGGGCCTACGAGCAGTACTTC.

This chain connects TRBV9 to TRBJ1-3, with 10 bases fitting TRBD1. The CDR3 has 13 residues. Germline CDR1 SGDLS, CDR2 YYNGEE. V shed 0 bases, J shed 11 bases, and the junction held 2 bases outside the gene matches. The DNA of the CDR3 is TGTGCCAGCAGCGTAGAAGGGACAGGGGCCATATATTTT. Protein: CASSVEGTGAIYF.

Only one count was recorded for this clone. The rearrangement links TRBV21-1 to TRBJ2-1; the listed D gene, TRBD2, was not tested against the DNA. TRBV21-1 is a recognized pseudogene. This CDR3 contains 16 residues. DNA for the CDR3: TGTGCCAGCAGCAAAGGCAAGACGGGATCTGGCGATGAGCAGTTCTTC. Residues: CASSKGKTGSGDEQFF.

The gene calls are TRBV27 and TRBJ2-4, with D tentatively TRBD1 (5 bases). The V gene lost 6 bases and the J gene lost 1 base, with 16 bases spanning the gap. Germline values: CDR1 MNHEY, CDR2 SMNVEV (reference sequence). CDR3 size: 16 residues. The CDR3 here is CASRNVGPAAKNIQYF. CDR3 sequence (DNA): TGTGCCAGCAGAAACGTGGGGCCTGCGGCCAAAAACATTCAGTACTTC.

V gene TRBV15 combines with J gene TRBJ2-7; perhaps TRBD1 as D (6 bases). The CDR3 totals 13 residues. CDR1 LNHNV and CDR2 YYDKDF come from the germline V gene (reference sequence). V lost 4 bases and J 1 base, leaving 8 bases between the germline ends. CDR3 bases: TGTGCCACCAGCAAAGACAGGTCCTACGAGCAGTACTTC. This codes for CATSKDRSYEQYF.

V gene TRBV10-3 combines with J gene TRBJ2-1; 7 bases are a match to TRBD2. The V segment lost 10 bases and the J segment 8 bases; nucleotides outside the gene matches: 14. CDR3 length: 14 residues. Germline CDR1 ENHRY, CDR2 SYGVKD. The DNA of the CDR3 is TGTGCCACAAGGGAGGGAGGGCCTCTCTATGAGCAGTTCTTC. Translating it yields CATREGGPLYEQFF.

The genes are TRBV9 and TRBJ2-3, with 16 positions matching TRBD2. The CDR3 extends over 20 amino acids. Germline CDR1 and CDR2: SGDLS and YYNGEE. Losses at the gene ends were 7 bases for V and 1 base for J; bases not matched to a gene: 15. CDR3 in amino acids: CASLIKPGLAGGKGTDTQYF. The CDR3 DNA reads TGTGCCAGCTTAATTAAACCGGGACTAGCGGGAGGGAAAGGCACAGATACGCAGTATTTT.

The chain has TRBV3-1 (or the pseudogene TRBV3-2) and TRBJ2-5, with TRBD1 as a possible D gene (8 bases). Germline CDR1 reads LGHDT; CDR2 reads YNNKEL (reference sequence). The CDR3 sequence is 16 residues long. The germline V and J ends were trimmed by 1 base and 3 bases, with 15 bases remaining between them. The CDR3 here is CASSQVSTGGEETQYF. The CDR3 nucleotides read TGTGCCAGCAGCCAAGTTAGCACAGGGGGGGAAGAGACCCAGTACTTC.

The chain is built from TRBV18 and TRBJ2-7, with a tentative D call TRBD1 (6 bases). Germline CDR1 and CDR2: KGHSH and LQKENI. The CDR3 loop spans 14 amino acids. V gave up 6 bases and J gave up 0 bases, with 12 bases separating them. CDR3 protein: CASSLGQSSYEQYF. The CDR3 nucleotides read TGTGCCAGCTCTCTCGGACAGTCCTCCTACGAGCAGTACTTC.

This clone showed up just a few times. The CDR3 sequence is CASGGGRDSSTDTQYF. In DNA, the CDR3 is TGCGCCAGCGGGGGCGGGAGGGATTCTAGCACAGATACGCAGTATTTT. The chain couples TRBV10-2 to TRBJ2-3, with TRBD2 matching 9 bases. V lost 8 bases and J lost 0; bases outside the gene matches: 9. The CDR3 is made up of 16 amino acids. Per the germline V gene, CDR1 is WSHSY and CDR2 is SAAADI.

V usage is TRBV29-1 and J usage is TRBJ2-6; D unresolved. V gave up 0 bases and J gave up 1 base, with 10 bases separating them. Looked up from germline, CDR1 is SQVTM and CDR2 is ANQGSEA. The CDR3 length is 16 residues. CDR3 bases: TGCAGCGTTGAAGACCCAACACCGTCTGGGGCCAACGTCCTGACTTTC. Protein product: CSVEDPTPSGANVLTF.

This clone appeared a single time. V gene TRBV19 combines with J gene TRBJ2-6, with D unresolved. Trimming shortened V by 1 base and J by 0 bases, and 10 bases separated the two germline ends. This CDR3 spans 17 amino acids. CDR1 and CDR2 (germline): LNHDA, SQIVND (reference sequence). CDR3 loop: CASSIGGSSSGANVLTF. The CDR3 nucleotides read TGTGCCAGTAGTATAGGTGGCAGTTCCTCTGGGGCCAACGTCCTGACTTTC.